Presented here are 19 T cell receptor beta chains from one specimen sequenced in a study of beta chain features in type 1 diabetes. Investigators reverse transcribed all isolated RNA, so they sequenced expressed TCRB transcripts. The method was immunoSEQ multiplex PCR; TCRdb's version includes in-frame clones alone and lacks a portion of them. The data hold more than 60,000 clones, with around 63% observed a single time. The sample comprised Tregs from blood. The origin of the receptors is a young woman in good health.

This clone has only a few counts. CDR3 protein: CSVDQYGYTF. The DNA of the CDR3 is TGCAGCGTTGATCAGTATGGCTACACCTTC. The chain is built from TRBV29-1 and TRBJ1-2; no clear D gene. CDR3 size: 10 residues. CDR1 SQVTM and CDR2 ANQGSEA come from the germline V gene. V lost 3 bases, J lost 5 bases, and 4 bases lay in between.

The chain couples TRBV12-5 to TRBJ2-2; weak D call: TRBD2 (5 bases). The CDR3 extends over 14 amino acids. The germline V and J ends were trimmed by 2 bases and 1 base, with 5 bases remaining between them. The germline V gene encodes CDR1 LGHNT and CDR2 FRNRAP. CDR3 sequence (DNA): TGTGCTAGTGGTTTGCGGGGGAACACCGGGGAGCTGTTTTTT. It encodes CASGLRGNTGELFF.

The chain is built from TRBV4-1 and TRBJ1-4; no definite D call. Trimming took 0 bases from V and 10 from J, leaving 18 bases between them. This CDR3 region has 16 residues. Germline loops: CDR1 MGHRA, CDR2 YSYEKL. The chain's CDR3 is CASSQDGRIGGRKLFF. CDR3 nucleotides: TGCGCCAGCAGCCAAGATGGTCGTATAGGCGGGAGAAAACTGTTTTTT.

V is TRBV7-9 and J is TRBJ1-1, with 8 bases identical to TRBD1. Germline V lookup: CDR1 SEHNR, CDR2 FQNEAQ (reference sequence). After removal of 3 bases from V and 2 bases from J, the junction contained 2 bases not matched to a gene. The CDR3 contains 14 residues. The CDR3 here is CASSFGQGNTEAFF. The CDR3 bases are TGTGCCAGCAGCTTCGGACAGGGAAACACTGAAGCTTTCTTT.

This sequence joins TRBV28 and TRBJ2-1; a weak D match, TRBD2 (5 bases). The CDR3 has 14 residues. V lost 8 bases and J 2 bases, leaving 13 bases between the germline ends. Looked up from germline, CDR1 is MDHEN and CDR2 is SYDVKM. DNA of the CDR3: TGTGCCAGCCTTGGAGCGGTTGCCTACAATGAGCAGTTCTTC. Its protein is CASLGAVAYNEQFF.

This clone is a singleton in its sample. The chain's CDR3 is CSAMGQLMNTEAFF. The CDR3, as DNA: TGCAGCGCAATGGGACAGCTCATGAACACTGAAGCTTTCTTT. V gene TRBV29-1 combines with J gene TRBJ1-1; 7 bases agree with TRBD1. J lost 0 bases, V lost 7 bases, and 8 bases had no gene match. Germline V gives CDR1 SQVTM, CDR2 ANQGSEA. This CDR3 spans 14 amino acids.

Only a few counts were recorded for this clone. J is TRBJ2-5 and V is TRBV2; the D is unclear. CDR3 length: 12 residues. V shed 1 base and J shed 5 bases, with 5 bases lying between them. Germline CDR1 reads SNHLY; CDR2 reads FYNNEI. The CDR3 nucleotides read TGTGCCAGCAGTGAAGAGGAGGAGACCCAGTACTTC. Its protein is CASSEEEETQYF.

A few counts support this clone. The V call is TRBV5-1, the J call TRBJ2-1; a possible D gene is TRBD2 (5 bases). Between the trimmed V and J ends, which lost 0 bases and 16 bases, there was a span of 14 bases. Germline-derived CDR1 and CDR2 are SGHRS and YFSETQ. This CDR3 spans 12 amino acids. Here the CDR3 reads CASSLAPGLPFF. Here the CDR3 DNA reads TGCGCCAGCAGCTTGGCTCCAGGACTCCCCTTCTTC.

The J gene is TRBJ1-1, the V gene TRBV5-8; D unclear. Germline V lookup: CDR1 SGHTS, CDR2 YDEGEE. V lost 1 base, J lost 1 base, and 14 bases lay in between. This CDR3 has 16 residues. The CDR3 sequence is CASSLTRFHRNTEAFF. The DNA for the CDR3 is TGTGCCAGCAGCTTGACCCGCTTTCATAGGAACACTGAAGCTTTCTTT.

This clone was counted between two and nine times. The chain employs TRBV6-5 and TRBJ2-5; D possibly corresponds to TRBD1 (6 bases). This CDR3 has 12 amino acids. With 4 bases removed from V and 14 bases from J, the gap between germline ends came to 17 bases. CDR1 is MNHEY and CDR2 is SVGAGI in the germline V gene. This chain's CDR3 is CASSSNHRVIYF. CDR3 DNA: TGTGCCAGCAGTTCTAACCACAGGGTCATCTACTTC.

The chain carries TRBV11-2 and TRBJ2-1, with D possibly being TRBD2 (6 bases). V dropped 3 bases and J dropped 6 bases, with 15 bases sitting between them. The CDR3 consists of 15 residues. Germline V lookup: CDR1 SGHAT, CDR2 FQNNGV. The CDR3 protein is CASSLELAEGNEQFF. CDR3 nucleotides: TGTGCCAGCAGCTTGGAACTAGCAGAAGGCAATGAGCAGTTCTTC.

The chain uses TRBV6-6 and TRBJ2-1, with a tentative D call TRBD2 (5 bases). Trimming removed 0 bases from V and 2 bases from J, with 8 bases in between. CDR1 and CDR2 from the germline V gene are MNHNY and SVGAGI (reference sequence). The length of the CDR3 is 15 residues. CDR3 protein: CASSYSEAPYNEQFF. For the CDR3, the DNA is TGTGCCAGCAGTTACTCGGAGGCCCCCTACAATGAGCAGTTCTTC.

This clone was recorded a few times. This chain connects TRBV5-4 to TRBJ2-1; no firm D call. The CDR3 sequence is 12 residues long. Between the trimmed V and J ends, which lost 4 bases and 8 bases, there was a span of 10 bases. CDR1 and CDR2 (germline): SGHNT, YYREEE (reference sequence). The CDR3 sequence: CASSPWSDEQFF. The DNA of the CDR3 is TGTGCCAGCAGCCCCTGGAGCGATGAGCAGTTCTTC.

The chain employs TRBV18 and TRBJ2-5, with 7 bases aligning to TRBD2. CDR1 is KGHSH and CDR2 is LQKENI in the germline V gene. The V and J ends lost 6 bases and 11 bases, in that order; junction bases with no gene match: 6. The CDR3 runs 11 residues. The chain's CDR3 is CASSALGGQYF. CDR3 nucleotides: TGTGCCAGCTCCGCCCTCGGGGGGCAGTACTTC. The whole variable domain, remainder taken from reference TRBV18 and TRBJ2-5, is NAGVMQNPRHLVRRRGQEARLRCSPMKGHSHVYWYRQLPEEGLKFMVYLQKENIIDESGMPKERFSAEFPKEGPSILRIQQVVRGDSAAYFCASSALGGQYFGPGTRLLVL.

This clone was seen a handful of times. The rearrangement links TRBV30 to TRBJ1-1, with D possibly TRBD1 on 5 matching bases. The ends were cut back, 4 bases at V and 2 bases at J, with 11 bases in the middle. The germline V gene encodes CDR1 GTSNPN and CDR2 SVGIG (reference sequence). There are 13 residues in the CDR3. The CDR3 nucleotides read TGTGCCTGGACGGGGGGATTAAACACTGAAGCTTTCTTT. This gives the protein CAWTGGLNTEAFF.

V is TRBV7-9 and J is TRBJ1-1; D is possibly TRBD1 (5 bases). Trimming shortened V by 6 bases and J by 11 bases, and 22 bases separated the two germline ends. Per the germline V gene, CDR1 is SEHNR and CDR2 is FQNEAQ (reference sequence). This CDR3 region has 14 residues. CDR3 DNA sequence: TGTGCCAGCAGTGCTGCTCCAGACAGATCGAATGCTTTCTTT. It yields the protein CASSAAPDRSNAFF. The whole variable domain, filled in from reference TRBV7-9 and TRBJ1-1, reads DTGVSQNPRHKITKRGQNVTFRCDPISEHNRLYWYRQTLGQGPEFLTYFQNEAQLEKSRLLSDRFSAERPKGSFSTLEIQRTEQGDSAMYLCASSAAPDRSNAFFGQGTRLTVV.

The V and J genes are TRBV7-2 and TRBJ2-3; 9 bases line up with TRBD2. The trim removed 3 bases at V and 3 bases at J, leaving 4 bases unmatched. Germline assignment: CDR1 SGHTA and CDR2 FQGNSA. This CDR3 has 15 amino acids. The CDR3 reads CASSFAGGHTDTQYF. CDR3 coding DNA: TGTGCCAGCAGCTTCGCGGGGGGGCATACAGATACGCAGTATTTT.

This chain's CDR3 is CASSFSQRETQYF. The CDR3, as DNA: TGTGCCAGCAGCTTTAGTCAGAGGGAGACCCAGTACTTC. The chain employs TRBV7-2 and TRBJ2-5; no clear D. This CDR3 is 13 amino acids long. Germline CDR1 and CDR2: SGHTA and FQGNSA. Trimming pared 3 bases from V and 5 bases from J, leaving 10 bases between.

The V and J genes are TRBV19 and TRBJ1-4; D perhaps matches TRBD1 (5 bases). This CDR3 has 13 residues. The germline CDR1 and CDR2 sequences are LNHDA and SQIVND (reference sequence). The ends were cut back, 7 bases at V and 7 bases at J, with 13 bases in the middle. CDR3 coding DNA: TGTGCCAGTACAAGTCGTAGGGGTGAAAAACTGTTTTTT. This sequence encodes CASTSRRGEKLFF. Full variable domain (missing parts from reference TRBV19 and TRBJ1-4): DGGITQSPKYLFRKEGQNVTLSCEQNLNHDAMYWYRQDPGQGLRLIYYSQIVNDFQKGDIAEGYSVSREKKESFPLTVTSAQKNPTAFYLCASTSRRGEKLFFGSGTQLSVL.